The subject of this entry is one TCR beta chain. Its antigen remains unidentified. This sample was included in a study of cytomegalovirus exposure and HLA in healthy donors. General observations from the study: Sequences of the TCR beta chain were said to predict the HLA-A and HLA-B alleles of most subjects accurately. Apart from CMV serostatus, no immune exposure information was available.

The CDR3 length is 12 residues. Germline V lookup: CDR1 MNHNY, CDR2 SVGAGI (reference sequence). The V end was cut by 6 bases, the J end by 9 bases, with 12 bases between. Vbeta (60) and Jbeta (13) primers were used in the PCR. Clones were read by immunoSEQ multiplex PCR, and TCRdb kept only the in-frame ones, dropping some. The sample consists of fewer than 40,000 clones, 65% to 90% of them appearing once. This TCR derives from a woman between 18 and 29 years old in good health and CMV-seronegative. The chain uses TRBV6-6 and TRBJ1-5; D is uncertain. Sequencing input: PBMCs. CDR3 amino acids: CASRDGNMPQHF. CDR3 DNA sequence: TGTGCCAGCAGGGACGGGAATATGCCCCAGCATTTT.